This T cell receptor (beta chain) originates from a study of cytomegalovirus exposure and HLA in healthy donors. Study-wide results and caveats: The study put 160 or so TCR beta chains on its list as cytomegalovirus-associated.

PCR amplification relied on 60 Vbeta primers (plus 13 Jbeta primers). Generated by immunoSEQ multiplex PCR, the TCRdb table keeps only in-frame clones and is missing some. The table shows about 91,000 clones, with under 75% occurring only once. This clone was counted once. Its antigen is still unknown. Germline V CDR1 and CDR2: MDHEN, SYDVKM. The CDR3 spans 15 residues. V shed 4 bases, J shed 2 bases, and the junction held 4 bases outside the gene matches. The chain has TRBV28 and TRBJ1-5; 8 positions match TRBD1. The sequencing input was PBMCs. The sequence came from a human donor in good health. The CDR3 DNA is TGTGCCAGCAGTTCTCAGGACAGGGGCAATCAGCCCCAGCATTTT. This translates into CASSSQDRGNQPQHF.